This TCR beta chain was observed in a study of blood T cell repertoires in COVID-19. At the level of the study: COVID-19 samples from acute and convalescent phases originated in the United States, Italy and Spain. PBMCs, B-cell-depleted T cells, or T cells provided the cDNA or gDNA that made up the material.

Authors' data handling: Amplification of reference gene primers provided the estimated nucleated cell counts. Using immunoSEQ multiplex PCR, the repertoire was profiled, and TCRdb retains in-frame clones only, with some absent. V and J calls and clone size are given by that table; D and trimming were obtained from the DNA. The table has roughly 160,000 clones, about four fifths seen once. The Seattle patients, enrolled during active infection, were followed longitudinally. The sequence was obtained from a woman aged 55-69 years with COVID-19, enrolled during active disease. Sequencing used peripheral blood.

The CDR3 protein is CASVRGPNTGELFF. CDR3 bases: TGTGCCAGCGTGCGGGGGCCGAACACCGGGGAGCTGTTTTTT. The chain uses TRBV7-2 and TRBJ2-2; a possible D gene is TRBD2 (7 bases). The CDR3 covers 14 residues. Germline V CDR1 and CDR2: SGHTA, FQGNSA. Trimming cost V 8 bases and J 0 bases, with 10 bases left between them.